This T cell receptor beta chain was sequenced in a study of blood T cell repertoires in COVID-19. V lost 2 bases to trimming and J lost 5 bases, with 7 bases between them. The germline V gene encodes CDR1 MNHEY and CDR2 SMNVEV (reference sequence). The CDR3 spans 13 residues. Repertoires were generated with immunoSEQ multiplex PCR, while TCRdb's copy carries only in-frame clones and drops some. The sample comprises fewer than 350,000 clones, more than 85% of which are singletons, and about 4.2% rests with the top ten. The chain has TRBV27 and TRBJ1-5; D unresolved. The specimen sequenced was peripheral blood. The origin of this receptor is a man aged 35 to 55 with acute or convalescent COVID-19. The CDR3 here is CASSLNRDQPQHF. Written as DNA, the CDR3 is TGTGCCAGCAGTTTAAACAGAGATCAGCCCCAGCATTTT.